This is a list of T cell receptor beta chains from one sample in a study of blood T cell repertoires in COVID-19. The table came from immunoSEQ multiplex PCR; TCRdb's copy has only in-frame clones and leaves some out. The sample records 150,000 to 200,000 clones, about 85% being singletons. The specimen sequenced was PBMCs or T cells enriched from blood (not recorded which). All receptors come from a woman aged 45-59 years who had recovered from COVID-19. CDR3s include the opening cysteine and the closing phenylalanine or tryptophan. A D gene is named only where the DNA matches it firmly. Not every row has a clone size; where given, it reads once, few, many or a size class.

TRBV7-8	TRBJ2-5	-	few	CASSLAALGETQYF	TGTGCCAGCAGCTTAGCTGCCCTCGGGGAGACCCAGTACTTC
TRBV13	TRBJ1-1	-	-	CASSLSGMNTEAFF	TGTGCCAGCAGCCTATCAGGGATGAACACTGAAGCTTTCTTT
TRBV11-2	TRBJ2-2	TRBD1	-	CASSPTGAAGELFF	TGTGCCAGCAGCCCCACAGGGGCCGCCGGGGAGCTGTTTTTT
TRBV21-1	TRBJ2-5	-	-	CASSKGGTETQYF	TGTGCCAGCAGCAAAGGCGGGACGGAGACCCAGTACTTC
TRBV5-4	TRBJ2-5	-	-	CASSLDSMRGTQYF	TGTGCCAGCAGCTTGGACAGCATGCGGGGGACCCAGTACTTC
TRBV7-9	TRBJ2-1	-	-	CASSNRRAGSYNEQFF	TGTGCCAGCAGCAATAGGCGTGCCGGGTCCTACAATGAGCAGTTCTTC
TRBV19	TRBJ2-2	-	-	CASSMLGLDTGELFF	TGTGCCAGTAGTATGTTGGGACTGGACACCGGGGAGCTGTTTTTT
TRBV5-6	TRBJ1-5	-	-	CASSLQGVGFQPQHF	TGTGCCAGCAGCTTGCAAGGGGTTGGATTTCAGCCCCAGCATTTT
TRBV28	TRBJ2-1	-	-	CASSKHATYNEQFF	TGTGCCAGCAGCAAACATGCCACCTACAATGAGCAGTTCTTC
TRBV3-1/TRBV3-2	TRBJ1-6	-	once	CASSQGQRGSPLHF	TGTGCCAGCAGCCAAGGACAGAGGGGGTCACCCCTCCACTTT
TRBV19	TRBJ1-2	-	-	CASSIMQGRGYTF	TGTGCCAGTAGTATTATGCAGGGCCGTGGCTACACCTTC
TRBV6-2/TRBV6-3	TRBJ1-1	-	-	CASSYRAGTEAFF	TGTGCCAGCAGTTACAGGGCGGGGACTGAAGCTTTCTTT
TRBV25-1	TRBJ2-2	-	-	CASSGSSAGELFF	TGTGCCAGCAGCGGGAGCTCGGCCGGGGAGCTGTTTTTT
TRBV2	TRBJ2-7	TRBD1	once	CASSVNRGPGEQYF	TGTGCCAGCAGTGTGAACAGGGGGCCGGGCGAGCAGTACTTC
TRBV2	TRBJ2-6	-	-	CASNPDRKGKTF	TGTGCCAGCAACCCCGACAGAAAAGGGAAGACTTTC
TRBV4-3	TRBJ2-7	-	-	CASSQGRTAVPYEQYF	TGCGCCAGCAGCCAAGGTCGCACCGCGGTACCCTACGAGCAGTACTTC
TRBV5-8	TRBJ2-5	-	-	CASVAGALGETQYF	TGTGCCAGCGTGGCAGGGGCCTTGGGGGAGACCCAGTACTTC
TRBV4-1	TRBJ2-2	-	-	CASSQVAGELFF	TGCGCCAGCAGCCAAGTCGCCGGGGAGCTGTTTTTT
TRBV19	TRBJ2-5	-	-	CASSIDTGLGLDQETQYF	TGTGCCAGTAGTATAGACACCGGTTTGGGACTCGACCAAGAGACCCAGTACTTC
TRBV19	TRBJ1-6	TRBD1	-	CASTDREVSPLHF	TGTGCCAGTACCGACAGGGAGGTGTCACCCCTCCACTTT
TRBV20-1	TRBJ2-5	TRBD2	many	CSADRGGPQYF	TGCAGTGCTGACCGGGGGGGACCCCAGTACTTC
TRBV2	TRBJ1-1	-	few	CASSRLIEAFF	TGTGCCAGCAGCCGACTGATTGAAGCTTTCTTT
TRBV5-1	TRBJ1-2	-	-	CASGDISADGYTF	TGCGCCAGTGGGGACATCTCAGCCGATGGCTACACCTTC
TRBV14	TRBJ2-2	-	few	CASSHTGWSGELFF	TGTGCCAGCAGCCACACAGGGTGGAGCGGGGAGCTGTTTTTT
TRBV7-8	TRBJ2-2	-	-	CASSFRDTGELFF	TGTGCCAGCAGCTTCCGGGACACCGGGGAGCTGTTTTTT
TRBV5-4	TRBJ1-1	-	once	CASSLTQGDTEAFF	TGTGCCAGCAGCTTGACCCAAGGGGACACTGAAGCTTTCTTT
TRBV4-2	TRBJ1-1	-	-	CASSQAAGSAYTEAFF	TGTGCCAGCAGCCAAGCAGCAGGGTCTGCGTACACTGAAGCTTTCTTT
TRBV6-1	TRBJ1-2	-	-	CASSAAGTRNYGYTF	TGTGCCAGCAGTGCAGCCGGGACAAGGAACTATGGCTACACCTTC
TRBV29-1	TRBJ1-3	-	-	CSVRTESGNTIYF	TGCAGCGTCCGGACAGAGTCTGGAAACACCATATATTTT
TRBV27	TRBJ2-7	TRBD1	-	CASASSGTANYEQYF	TGTGCCAGCGCCTCCTCCGGGACAGCAAACTACGAGCAGTACTTC
TRBV27	TRBJ2-1	-	-	CASRTGTSSSYNEQFF	TGTGCCAGCAGAACCGGGACTTCGAGCTCCTACAATGAGCAGTTCTTC
TRBV24-1	TRBJ2-3	-	-	CATSDMGPGQDTQYF	TGTGCCACCAGTGATATGGGGCCAGGGCAAGATACGCAGTATTTT
TRBV11-1	TRBJ1-4	-	-	CASSPTGSANEKLFF	TGTGCCAGCAGCCCTACAGGGTCGGCTAATGAAAAACTGTTTTTT
TRBV21-1	TRBJ2-3	-	-	CASSPTGVSTDTQYF	TGTGCCAGCAGCCCCACGGGAGTTTCAACAGATACGCAGTATTTT
TRBV20-1	TRBJ2-7	TRBD2	-	CSASGGVASSYEQYF	TGCAGTGCTAGTGGGGGGGTGGCTAGCTCCTACGAGCAGTACTTC
TRBV12-3/TRBV12-4	TRBJ1-2	-	-	CASSPGQSYGYTF	TGTGCCAGCAGCCCTGGACAGAGCTATGGCTACACCTTC
TRBV7-9	TRBJ1-2	TRBD1	-	CASSPAGQGAIGYTF	TGTGCCAGCAGCCCCGCGGGACAGGGGGCAATTGGCTACACCTTC
TRBV4-2	TRBJ1-3	-	-	CASSQDLGARAGNTIYF	TGTGCCAGCAGCCAAGATTTGGGCGCCAGGGCTGGAAACACCATATATTTT
TRBV3-1/TRBV3-2	TRBJ1-1	-	-	CASSPHRAKVTTEAFF	TGTGCCAGCAGCCCCCACAGGGCTAAAGTGACCACTGAAGCTTTCTTT
TRBV6-6	TRBJ2-2	TRBD2	-	CASTRSGGINTGELFF	TGTGCCAGCACCCGCAGCGGGGGGATTAACACCGGGGAGCTGTTTTTT
TRBV6-5	TRBJ2-7	-	once	CASTIAYEQYF	TGTGCCAGCACCATAGCCTACGAGCAGTACTTC
TRBV7-8	TRBJ2-3	TRBD2	-	CASSLGKGGGADTQYF	TGTGCCAGCAGCCTTGGAAAGGGCGGGGGGGCAGATACGCAGTATTTT
TRBV3-1/TRBV3-2	TRBJ2-5	TRBD1	-	CASTDRGVEETQYF	TGTGCCAGCACCGACAGGGGGGTGGAAGAGACCCAGTACTTC
TRBV10-3	TRBJ2-5	-	-	CAISRDILQETQYF	TGTGCCATCAGCCGGGACATACTACAAGAGACCCAGTACTTC
TRBV4-2	TRBJ2-7	TRBD1	-	CASSPLAAGTGSYEQYF	TGTGCCAGCAGCCCTCTCGCGGCGGGGACAGGTTCCTACGAGCAGTACTTC
TRBV25-1	TRBJ2-7	TRBD1	-	CASSQFEGAGQYF	TGTGCCAGCAGTCAGTTTGAGGGGGCGGGGCAGTACTTC
TRBV5-1	TRBJ2-7	-	-	CASSGGHRYSYEQYF	TGCGCCAGCAGCGGGGGACACCGATACTCCTACGAGCAGTACTTC
TRBV25-1	TRBJ2-7	-	-	CASSRAGSTYEQYF	TGTGCCAGCAGTAGGGCAGGGTCAACCTACGAGCAGTACTTC
TRBV5-1	TRBJ1-1	-	-	CASSIKTTGTEAFF	TGCGCCAGCAGCATTAAAACAACCGGGACTGAAGCTTTCTTT
TRBV2	TRBJ1-2	-	-	CASKPGQANYGYTF	TGTGCCAGTAAACCGGGACAAGCTAACTATGGCTACACCTTC
TRBV19	TRBJ2-1	-	-	CASSIRRAPGNEQFF	TGTGCCAGTAGTATAAGGAGGGCCCCTGGCAATGAGCAGTTCTTC
TRBV6-6	TRBJ2-2	TRBD2	-	CASSRQPGLAGPNTGELFF	TGTGCCAGCAGTCGACAACCGGGACTAGCGGGACCGAACACCGGGGAGCTGTTTTTT
TRBV6-5	TRBJ2-7	TRBD1	-	CASSSLGQVNEQYF	TGTGCCAGCAGTTCCCTGGGACAGGTCAACGAGCAGTACTTC
TRBV29-1	TRBJ2-5	TRBD1	-	CSVLLGQGKQETQYF	TGCAGCGTCCTCCTAGGACAGGGAAAACAAGAGACCCAGTACTTC
TRBV9	TRBJ1-2	TRBD1	-	CASSVSRTGRNYGYTF	TGTGCCAGCAGCGTTTCCAGGACAGGACGGAACTATGGCTACACCTTC